This T cell receptor (beta chain) is drawn from a study of T cell responses to AZD1222 COVID-19 vaccine. The CDR3 covers 13 residues. Trimming shortened V by 2 bases and J by 10 bases, and 9 bases separated the two germline ends. The germline V gene has CDR1 LGHDT and CDR2 YNNKEL (reference sequence). Broader study findings: Donors skewed white British and female; clonal diversity was possibly underestimated. Spike-specific TCR breadth and depth grew following two AZD1222 doses. Reportedly, nearly half of unique spike TCRs recognized epitopes outside B.1.351/B.1.1.7 mutations.

Combined were second doses at about 4 or about 12 weeks. About this clone: The antigen remains undetermined.

The method was immunoSEQ multiplex PCR; TCRdb's version includes in-frame clones alone and lacks a portion of them. Seen here are 35,000 to 50,000 clones, about 91% observed once, and the top ten hold just under 25%. The V call is TRBV3-1 (or the pseudogene TRBV3-2), the J call TRBJ1-6; D remains ambiguous. The material was peripheral blood, obtained 28 days after the second AZD1222 dose. This sequence was found in an adult who received the AZD1222 COVID-19 vaccine. This CDR3 reads CASSQRLGSPLHF. DNA for the CDR3: TGTGCCAGCAGCCAACGATTAGGGTCACCCCTCCACTTT.